The source of this T cell receptor beta chain is a study of tumor and adjacent non-tumor tissue in lung cancer. Of note for this clonotype: The junction departs from germline at one end; a sequencing error may be responsible.

The template was RNA from unsorted bulk tissue. The CDR3 has 15 residues. The germline gives CDR1 SGHNT, CDR2 YENEEA. TCRbeta libraries were built with three rounds of nested PCR, modified from ARM-PCR. TCRdb passed the multiplex PCR reads through MiXCR, listing each CDR3 protein once. The table has some 120,000 distinct CDR3 sequences, 60% to 70% seen once; the top ten hold more than 10%. The chain links TRBV11-3 to TRBJ2-5; D may be TRBD1 (5 bases). The sequenced sample consisted of lung tumor tissue. This TCR was sampled from a man aged 25 to 40 with non-small cell lung cancer. In nucleotides, the CDR3 is TGTGCCAACAGCTTAGATCAGGGCTTCCAAGAGACCCAATACTTC. It translates to CANSLDQGFQETQYF.